This passage covers 23 T cell receptor beta chains from one sample sequenced in a study of blood T cells in healthy people across ages. The second PCR ran roughly 7 to 12 cycles with a sample-barcoded 5' primer and J-beta primers. TCRdb ran MiXCR on the 5' RACE reads and lists one entry per CDR3 protein. The profile covers about a million distinct CDR3 sequences, with roughly 48% appearing a single time and 13% taken by the ten largest. Source material: blood. Every receptor here comes from a man aged 25-45 years in good health.

The chain is built from TRBV12-3 or TRBV12-4 and TRBJ2-3; D is undetermined. The germline V and J ends were trimmed by 3 bases and 6 bases, with 13 bases remaining between them. CDR3 length: 14 amino acids. The CDR3 spells CASSLIGQSDTQYF. The CDR3 nucleotides are TGTGCCAGCAGTTTGATAGGGCAGTCCGATACGCAGTATTTT.

In this sample, this clonotype turned up a few times. This rearrangement joins TRBV12-3 or TRBV12-4 to TRBJ2-3; no clear D. The V end lost 3 bases, the J end lost 2 bases, and 9 bases lay between the germline ends. This CDR3 is 14 amino acids long. Here the CDR3 DNA reads TGTGCCAGCAGTTTCCCGTGGCACACAGATACGCAGTATTTT. Translating it yields CASSFPWHTDTQYF.

The rearrangement links TRBV7-9 to TRBJ1-2, with 9 bases lining up with TRBD1. With V trimmed by 1 base and J by 8 bases, 8 bases remained unmatched. The CDR3 has 15 residues. CDR1 is SEHNR, CDR2 FQNEAQ, per germline (reference sequence). DNA for the CDR3: TGTGCCAGCAGCTTAGGGTCCAGGACAGGGGAAGGCTACACCTTC. Residues: CASSLGSRTGEGYTF.

The J gene is TRBJ2-1, the V gene TRBV6-6; the D is unclear. Germline CDR1 reads MNHNY; CDR2 reads SVGAGI (reference sequence). The CDR3 is 15 amino acids. V lost 11 bases and J lost 0, with 17 bases in between. CDR3 nucleotides: TGTGCCGTGAGAGTTCAGGAAAGCTCCTACAATGAGCAGTTCTTC. This codes for CAVRVQESSYNEQFF.

This chain links TRBV20-1 with TRBJ2-1; D is unresolved. V was cut by 0 bases and J by 5 bases, with 14 bases left in between. The CDR3 consists of 15 residues. Germline lookup yields CDR1 DFQATT and CDR2 SNEGSKA (reference sequence). The chain's CDR3 is CSARDIGQPDNEQFF. CDR3 in DNA: TGCAGTGCTAGAGATATTGGGCAGCCCGACAATGAGCAGTTCTTC.

The V gene is TRBV11-2, the J gene TRBJ2-7; possibly TRBD2 for D (5 bases). Trimming left V 0 bases short and J 3 bases short, with 15 bases between. The V gene's germline CDR1 is SGHAT and CDR2 FQNNGV. CDR3 length: 16 residues. Here the CDR3 reads CASSLDIIGVSYEQYF. For the CDR3, the DNA is TGTGCCAGCAGCTTAGATATCATCGGGGTAAGCTACGAGCAGTACTTC.

This chain joins TRBV11-3 and TRBJ1-2, with D hard to call. The germline V gene encodes CDR1 SGHNT and CDR2 YENEEA. This CDR3 is 15 amino acids long. Trimming removed 7 bases from V and 0 bases from J, with 15 bases in between. The CDR3 bases are TGTGCCAGCACCTACCATGAAGGTACTAACTATGGCTACACCTTC. Its protein is CASTYHEGTNYGYTF.

This clonotype turned up a few times. The chain has TRBV30 and TRBJ2-5; the D is unclear. This CDR3 region has 11 residues. The germline gives CDR1 GTSNPN, CDR2 SVGIG (reference sequence). Trimming stripped 1 base from V and 4 bases from J, with 4 bases between. The CDR3 DNA reads TGTGCCTGGAGTGCCCTAGAGACCCAGTACTTC. Amino acids: CAWSALETQYF.

The chain combines TRBV7-6 with TRBJ2-7; 7 nucleotides match TRBD2. The junction had 2 bases not matched to a gene; V was cut back by 2 bases and J by 1 base. The CDR3 runs to 14 residues. Germline V lookup: CDR1 SGHVS, CDR2 FNYEAQ. The CDR3 spells CASSLTSESYEQYF. The CDR3 DNA follows: TGTGCCAGCAGCTTAACTAGCGAATCCTACGAGCAGTACTTC.

This clonotype was picked up many times. This chain joins TRBV6-5 and TRBJ2-1, with 8 positions matching TRBD2. Germline V CDR1 and CDR2: MNHEY, SVGAGI. This CDR3 contains 13 residues. Trimming removed 5 bases from V and 5 bases from J; junction bases left unmatched: 2. CDR3 DNA sequence: TGTGCCAGCAGTCTAGCGGGTAACAATGAGCAGTTCTTC. Translation gives CASSLAGNNEQFF.

In its sample, this clonotype was seen many times. The chain has TRBV12-3 or TRBV12-4 and TRBJ2-3; 7 bases map to TRBD1. The ends lost 5 bases at V and 5 bases at J; junction bases unmatched: 13. This CDR3 has 16 amino acids. CDR3 loop: CASSPAPEGAQDTQYF. DNA of the CDR3: TGTGCCAGCAGTCCCGCCCCTGAGGGGGCCCAAGATACGCAGTATTTT.

The genes are TRBV4-1 and TRBJ2-1; D possibly corresponds to TRBD1 (5 bases). Trimming left V 0 bases short and J 13 bases short, with 22 bases between. Germline assignment: CDR1 MGHRA and CDR2 YSYEKL. The CDR3 has 16 residues. Here the CDR3 reads CASSQDWQGTQETQFF. CDR3 coding DNA: TGCGCCAGCAGCCAAGATTGGCAGGGAACCCAAGAGACCCAGTTCTTC.

The genes are TRBV5-1 and TRBJ1-2; 7 nucleotides match TRBD1. The V segment lost 5 bases and the J segment 7 bases; nucleotides outside the gene matches: 8. Germline CDR1 and CDR2: SGHRS and YFSETQ. The CDR3 spans 13 residues. CDR3 sequence: CASRLTGIGGYTF. CDR3 DNA: TGCGCCAGCAGACTGACAGGGATTGGTGGCTACACCTTC.

This clonotype was seen a handful of times. This sequence joins TRBV12-3 or TRBV12-4 and TRBJ1-1; D is ambiguous. The CDR3 is made up of 12 amino acids. Trimming removed 4 bases from V and 4 bases from J, with 7 bases in between. The CDR3, as DNA: TGTGCCAGCAGTTCCGGGCCCACTGAAGCTTTCTTT. The encoded protein is CASSSGPTEAFF.

The chain combines TRBV20-1 with TRBJ1-5; D is unclear. The germline gives CDR1 DFQATT, CDR2 SNEGSKA (reference sequence). The CDR3 totals 16 residues. Between the trimmed V and J ends, which lost 0 bases and 0 bases, there was a span of 12 bases. The CDR3 here is CSARDGQAYSNQPQHF. CDR3 in DNA: TGCAGTGCTAGAGATGGCCAGGCTTATAGCAATCAGCCCCAGCATTTT.

This clonotype was found a few times. CDR3 coding DNA: TGTGCCGCGGCGTCCCAGGGCCTAAACAATGAGCAGTTCTTC. Its translation: CAAASQGLNNEQFF. The chain couples TRBV10-3 to TRBJ2-1, with D possibly being TRBD1 (5 bases). CDR1 is ENHRY, CDR2 SYGVKD, per germline. This CDR3 contains 14 residues. Trimming removed 11 bases at V and 5 bases at J, with 19 bases between.

V usage is TRBV20-1 and J usage is TRBJ1-4; D uncertain. There are 15 residues in the CDR3. V lost 0 bases to trimming and J lost 5 bases, with 13 bases between them. Germline CDR1 DFQATT, CDR2 SNEGSKA (reference sequence). The CDR3: CSARDRGQRNEKLFF. CDR3 DNA: TGCAGTGCTAGAGATAGAGGGCAGAGGAATGAAAAACTGTTTTTT.

The chain employs TRBV29-1 and TRBJ1-1; possibly TRBD1 for D (5 bases). Germline V gene sequence: CDR1 SQVTM, CDR2 ANQGSEA. The CDR3 spans 11 residues. V lost 3 bases and J 11 bases, leaving 13 bases between the germline ends. CDR3 in amino acids: CSVDEGMEAFF. Written as DNA, the CDR3 is TGCAGCGTTGATGAGGGGATGGAGGCTTTCTTT.

This clonotype has a handful of counts. This chain uses TRBV7-2 with TRBJ2-4, with D hard to call. This CDR3 region has 15 residues. V lost 1 base and J 3 bases, leaving 10 bases between the germline ends. The V gene's germline CDR1 is SGHTA and CDR2 FQGNSA. The CDR3 loop is CASSLGGNGKNIQYF. CDR3 bases: TGTGCCAGCAGCTTAGGTGGTAACGGCAAAAACATTCAGTACTTC.

There are a few counts of this clonotype. The chain has TRBV10-3 and TRBJ2-1; 7 bases map to TRBD1. Germline lookup yields CDR1 ENHRY and CDR2 SYGVKD. This CDR3 comprises 12 residues. J was trimmed by 8 bases and V by 6 bases; bases with no gene match: 4. The CDR3 protein is CAIRTGVDEQFF. CDR3 coding DNA: TGTGCCATCAGAACAGGGGTCGATGAGCAGTTCTTC.

The chain is built from TRBV2 and TRBJ1-1; 8 bases match TRBD1. V lost 2 bases and J lost 7; bases outside the gene matches: 15. CDR3 length: 17 residues. Germline loops: CDR1 SNHLY, CDR2 FYNNEI. CDR3: CASSEIPGQVRGCEAFF. Here the CDR3 DNA reads TGTGCCAGCAGTGAAATCCCGGGACAGGTCCGAGGGTGTGAAGCTTTCTTT.

The rearrangement uses TRBV7-9 and TRBJ1-2; D is uncertain. The V and J ends lost 0 bases and 7 bases respectively, with 15 bases between them. Germline lookup yields CDR1 SEHNR and CDR2 FQNEAQ (reference sequence). This CDR3 is 15 amino acids long. CDR3 DNA sequence: TGTGCCAGCAGCTTAGCGACAACAGCGCAAGCTGGCTACACCTTC. Translated, it gives CASSLATTAQAGYTF.

This clonotype was found a few times. The chain carries TRBV20-1 and TRBJ2-1; 8 bases map to TRBD2. The V segment lost 0 bases and the J segment 7 bases; nucleotides outside the gene matches: 11. From germline, CDR1 is DFQATT and CDR2 SNEGSKA (reference sequence). The CDR3 is 16 residues long. CDR3 DNA sequence: TGCAGTGCTAGAGATGGACGGGGGGGCATGAGGAATGAGCAGTTCTTC. Residues: CSARDGRGGMRNEQFF.